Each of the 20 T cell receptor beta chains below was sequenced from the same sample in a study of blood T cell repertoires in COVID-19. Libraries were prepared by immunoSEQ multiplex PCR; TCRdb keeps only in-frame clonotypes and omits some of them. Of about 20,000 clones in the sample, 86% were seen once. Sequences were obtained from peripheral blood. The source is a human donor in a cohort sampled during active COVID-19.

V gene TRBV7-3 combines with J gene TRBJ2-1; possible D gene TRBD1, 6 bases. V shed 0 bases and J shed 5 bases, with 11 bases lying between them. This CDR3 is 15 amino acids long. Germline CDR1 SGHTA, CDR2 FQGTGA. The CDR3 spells CASSLTSGQNNEQFF. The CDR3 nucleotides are TGTGCCAGCAGCTTAACCTCGGGACAAAACAATGAGCAGTTCTTC.

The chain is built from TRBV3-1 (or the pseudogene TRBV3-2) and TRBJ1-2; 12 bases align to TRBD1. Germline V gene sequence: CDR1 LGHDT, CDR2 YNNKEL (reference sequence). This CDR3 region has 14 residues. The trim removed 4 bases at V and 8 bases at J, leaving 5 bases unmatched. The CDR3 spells CASSRTGQGAGYTF. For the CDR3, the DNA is TGTGCCAGCAGCCGGACGGGACAGGGGGCCGGCTACACCTTC.

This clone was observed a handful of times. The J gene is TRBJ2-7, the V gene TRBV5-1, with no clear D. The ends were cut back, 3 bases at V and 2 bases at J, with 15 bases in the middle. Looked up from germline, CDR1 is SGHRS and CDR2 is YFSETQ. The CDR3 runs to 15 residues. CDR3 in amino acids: CASSSQLSGPYEQYF. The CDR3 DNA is TGCGCCAGCAGCTCGCAACTTTCCGGTCCCTACGAGCAGTACTTC.

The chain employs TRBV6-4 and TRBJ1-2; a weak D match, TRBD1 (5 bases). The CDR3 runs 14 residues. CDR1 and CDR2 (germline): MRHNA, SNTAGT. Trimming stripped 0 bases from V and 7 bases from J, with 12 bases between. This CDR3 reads CASSDSGGAGGYTF. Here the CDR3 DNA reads TGTGCCAGCAGTGACTCAGGAGGGGCTGGTGGCTACACCTTC.

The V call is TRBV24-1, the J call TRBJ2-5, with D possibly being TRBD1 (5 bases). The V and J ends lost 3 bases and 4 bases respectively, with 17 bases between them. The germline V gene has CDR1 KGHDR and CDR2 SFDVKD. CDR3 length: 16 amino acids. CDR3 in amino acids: CATSDPLLGQGETQYF. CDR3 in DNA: TGTGCCACCAGTGATCCCCTATTGGGGCAGGGAGAGACCCAGTACTTC.

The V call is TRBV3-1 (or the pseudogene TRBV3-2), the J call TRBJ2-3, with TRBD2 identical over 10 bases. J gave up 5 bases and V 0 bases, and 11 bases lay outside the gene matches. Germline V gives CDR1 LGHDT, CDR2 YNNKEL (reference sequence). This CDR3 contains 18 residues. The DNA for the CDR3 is TGTGCCAGCAGCCAAGAGATTCGGCCTAGCGGGAGAAAAGATACGCAGTATTTT. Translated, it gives CASSQEIRPSGRKDTQYF.

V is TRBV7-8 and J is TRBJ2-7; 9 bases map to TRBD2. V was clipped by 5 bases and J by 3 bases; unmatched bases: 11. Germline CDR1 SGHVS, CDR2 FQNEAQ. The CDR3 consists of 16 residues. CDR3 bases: TGTGCCAGCAGCCTCCGAGTTCTGCGGGAGGGCTACGAGCAGTACTTC. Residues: CASSLRVLREGYEQYF.

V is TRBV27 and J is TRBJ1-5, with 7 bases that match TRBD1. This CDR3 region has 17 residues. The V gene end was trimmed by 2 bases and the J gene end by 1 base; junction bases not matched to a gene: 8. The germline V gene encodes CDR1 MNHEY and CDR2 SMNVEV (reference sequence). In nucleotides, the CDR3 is TGTGCCAGCAGTTTACTCAACCCGACAGGGAGCAATCAGCCCCAGCATTTT. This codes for CASSLLNPTGSNQPQHF.

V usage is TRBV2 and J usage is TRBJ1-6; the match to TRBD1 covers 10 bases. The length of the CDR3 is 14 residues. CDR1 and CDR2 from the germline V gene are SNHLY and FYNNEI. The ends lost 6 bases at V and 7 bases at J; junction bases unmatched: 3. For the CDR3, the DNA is TGTGCCAGCAGAGGACAGGGGGAAAATTCACCCCTCCACTTT. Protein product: CASRGQGENSPLHF.

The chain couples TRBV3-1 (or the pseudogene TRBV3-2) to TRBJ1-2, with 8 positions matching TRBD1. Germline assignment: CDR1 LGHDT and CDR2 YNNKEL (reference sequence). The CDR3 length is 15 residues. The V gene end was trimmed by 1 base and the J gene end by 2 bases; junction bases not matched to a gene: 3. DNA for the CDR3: TGTGCCAGCAGCCAAGCGGACAGGGAGAACTATGGCTACACCTTC. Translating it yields CASSQADRENYGYTF.

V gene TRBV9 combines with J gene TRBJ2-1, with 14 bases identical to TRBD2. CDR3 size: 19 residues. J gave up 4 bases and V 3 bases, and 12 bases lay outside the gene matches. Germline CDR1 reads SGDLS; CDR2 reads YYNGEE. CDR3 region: CASSARLAGGGSTYNEQFF. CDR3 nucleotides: TGTGCCAGCAGCGCCAGACTAGCGGGAGGGGGCTCTACTTACAATGAGCAGTTCTTC. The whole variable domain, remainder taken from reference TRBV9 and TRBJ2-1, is DSGVTQTPKHLITATGQRVTLRCSPRSGDLSVYWYQQSLDQGLQFLIQYYNGEERAKGNILERFSAQQFPDLHSELNLSSLELGDSALYFCASSARLAGGGSTYNEQFFGPGTRLTVL.

CDR3 amino acids: CASSTDRENSPLHF. For the CDR3, the DNA is TGTGCCAGTAGTACCGACAGAGAGAATTCACCCCTCCACTTT. This sequence joins TRBV19 and TRBJ1-6, with a possible D match to TRBD1 (5 bases). CDR3 size: 14 residues. V was trimmed by 4 bases and J by 7 bases, leaving 11 bases between them. CDR1 and CDR2 from the germline V gene are LNHDA and SQIVND (reference sequence).

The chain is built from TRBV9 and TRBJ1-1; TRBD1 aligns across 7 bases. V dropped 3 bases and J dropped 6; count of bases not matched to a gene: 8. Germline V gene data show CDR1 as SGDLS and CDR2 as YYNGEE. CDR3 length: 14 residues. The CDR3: CASSAGQSSAEAFF. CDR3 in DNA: TGTGCCAGCAGCGCGGGACAGTCTTCAGCTGAAGCTTTCTTT.

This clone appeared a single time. For the CDR3, the DNA is TGTGCCAGTAGTATAGGAGGAAATGAGCAGTTCTTC. It encodes CASSIGGNEQFF. The gene calls are TRBV19 and TRBJ2-1; no clear D. The CDR3 totals 12 residues. Trimming took off 1 base at V and 7 bases at J, with 5 bases between the two ends. Looked up from germline, CDR1 is LNHDA and CDR2 is SQIVND (reference sequence).

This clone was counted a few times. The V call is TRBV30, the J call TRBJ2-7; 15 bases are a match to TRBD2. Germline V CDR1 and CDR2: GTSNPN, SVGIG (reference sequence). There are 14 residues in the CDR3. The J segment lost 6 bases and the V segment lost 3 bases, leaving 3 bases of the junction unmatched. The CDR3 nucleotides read TGTGCCTGGAGATGGGGACTAGCGGGAGGCGAGCAGTACTTC. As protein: CAWRWGLAGGEQYF. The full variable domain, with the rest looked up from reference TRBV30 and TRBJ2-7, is SQTIHQWPATLVQPVGSPLSLECTVEGTSNPNLYWYRQAAGRGLQLLFYSVGIGQISSEVPQNLSASRPQDRQFILSSKKLLLSDSGFYLCAWRWGLAGGEQYFGPGTRLTVT.

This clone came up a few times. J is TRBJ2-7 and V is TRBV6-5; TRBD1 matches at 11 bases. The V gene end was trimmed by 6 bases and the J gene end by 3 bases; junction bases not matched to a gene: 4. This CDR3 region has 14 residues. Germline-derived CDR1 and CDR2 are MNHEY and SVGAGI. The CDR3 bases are TGTGCCAGCAGACCCGGGACAGGGGGCTACGAGCAGTACTTC. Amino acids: CASRPGTGGYEQYF.

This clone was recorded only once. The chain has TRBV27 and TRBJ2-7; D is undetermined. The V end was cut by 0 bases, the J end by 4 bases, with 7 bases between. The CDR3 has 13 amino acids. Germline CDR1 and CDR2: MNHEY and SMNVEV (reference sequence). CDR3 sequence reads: CASSLSNNYEQYF. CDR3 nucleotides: TGTGCCAGCAGTTTATCTAACAATTACGAGCAGTACTTC.

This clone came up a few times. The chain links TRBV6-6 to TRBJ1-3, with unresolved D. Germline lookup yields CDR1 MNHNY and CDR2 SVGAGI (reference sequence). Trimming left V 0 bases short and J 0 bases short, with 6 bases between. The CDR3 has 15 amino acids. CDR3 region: CASSYSRNSGNTIYF. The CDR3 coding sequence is TGTGCCAGCAGTTACTCCAGGAACTCTGGAAACACCATATATTTT.

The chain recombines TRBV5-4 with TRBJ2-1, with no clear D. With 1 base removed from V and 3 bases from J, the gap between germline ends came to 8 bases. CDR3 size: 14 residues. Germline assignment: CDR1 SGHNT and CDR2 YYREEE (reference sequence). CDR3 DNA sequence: TGTGCCAGCAGCTTGAATGGCGGCTACAATGAGCAGTTCTTC. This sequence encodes CASSLNGGYNEQFF.

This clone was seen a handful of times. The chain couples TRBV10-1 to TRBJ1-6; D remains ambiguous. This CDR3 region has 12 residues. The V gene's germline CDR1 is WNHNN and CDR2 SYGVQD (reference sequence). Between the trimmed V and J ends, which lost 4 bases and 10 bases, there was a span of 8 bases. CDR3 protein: CASSVGLSPLHF. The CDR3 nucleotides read TGCGCCAGCAGTGTAGGACTATCACCCCTCCACTTT.